One sample yielded the 9 T cell receptor beta chains listed below, sequenced in a study of cytomegalovirus exposure and HLA in healthy donors (dated 2017 in TCRdb). The library was produced with the immunoSEQ multiplex PCR assay. For the multiplex PCR, a mixture combining 60 forward primers for TCR Vbeta segments and 13 reverse primers for TCR Jbeta segments was used. Sourced from immuneACCESS, this table was stored by TCRdb with only in-frame sequences that have V and J called. A share of the clones is absent; for the studies checked, an unresolved V gene accounts for under half, and the remainder has no known explanation. The sample has 95,000 to 100,000 clones on record, under 80% of them singletons. The ten largest clones capture roughly 2% of the sample. The sample comprised PBMCs. These receptors were collected from a man aged 35-49 years in good health and CMV-seronegative.

This clone appeared a single time. The chain employs TRBV4-1 and TRBJ1-5, with a possible D match to TRBD1 (6 bases). The CDR3 contains 15 residues. Germline CDR1 reads MGHRA; CDR2 reads YSYEKL. Deletions cut 5 bases from V and 2 bases from J, with 13 bases between. CDR3 DNA: TGCGCCAGCAGCACAGGGAGACGCGGCAATCAGCCCCAGCATTTT. Its translation is CASSTGRRGNQPQHF.

The chain has TRBV9 and TRBJ2-1, with D unresolved. The CDR3 is 14 amino acids. Germline-derived CDR1 and CDR2 are SGDLS and YYNGEE. V dropped 3 bases and J dropped 8 bases, with 15 bases sitting between them. The CDR3 here is CASSEISIVDEQFF. The CDR3, as DNA: TGTGCCAGCAGCGAGATATCAATTGTAGATGAGCAGTTCTTC. Variable domain in full (rest from reference TRBV9 and TRBJ2-1): DSGVTQTPKHLITATGQRVTLRCSPRSGDLSVYWYQQSLDQGLQFLIQYYNGEERAKGNILERFSAQQFPDLHSELNLSSLELGDSALYFCASSEISIVDEQFFGPGTRLTVL.

The chain has TRBV13 and TRBJ2-7; 8 nucleotides match TRBD1. The CDR3 sequence is 12 residues long. V was clipped by 9 bases and J by 2 bases; unmatched bases: 3. Germline V gene data show CDR1 as PRHDT and CDR2 as FYEKMQ (reference sequence). The CDR3 DNA reads TGTGCCAGTGGGACAGGCCCCTACGAGCAGTACTTC. Amino acids: CASGTGPYEQYF.

This sequence joins TRBV6-1 and TRBJ1-2; a possible D gene is TRBD1 (6 bases). The CDR3 runs to 14 residues. With 0 bases removed from V and 6 bases from J, the gap between germline ends came to 11 bases. CDR1 is MNHNS and CDR2 is SASEGT in the germline V gene. The CDR3 bases are TGTGCCAGCAGTGAAGCTACAGGGCAGGATGGCTACACCTTC. It specifies CASSEATGQDGYTF.

V is TRBV9 and J is TRBJ2-2; possibly TRBD2 for D (5 bases). The CDR3 is made up of 15 amino acids. V lost 5 bases, J lost 6 bases, and 17 bases lay in between. In germline, CDR1 is SGDLS, CDR2 YYNGEE. CDR3 in amino acids: CASSGYGPRAGELFF. The CDR3 bases are TGTGCCAGCAGTGGATACGGCCCGAGGGCCGGGGAGCTGTTTTTT.

The rearrangement links TRBV9 to TRBJ2-7; 7 bases line up with TRBD2. With 4 bases clipped from V and 4 bases from J, the junction kept 11 bases outside the gene matches. This CDR3 contains 15 residues. Germline loops: CDR1 SGDLS, CDR2 YYNGEE. CDR3 sequence reads: CASSPHGGGVYEQYF. The CDR3 nucleotides are TGTGCCAGCAGCCCCCATGGTGGGGGGGTGTACGAGCAGTACTTC.

This clone has just one count. This rearrangement joins TRBV5-6 to TRBJ1-2; 9 bases are a match to TRBD1. CDR1 is SGHDT and CDR2 is YYEEEE in the germline V gene. This CDR3 comprises 14 residues. The junction had 5 bases not matched to a gene; V was cut back by 4 bases and J by 4 bases. DNA of the CDR3: TGTGCCAGCAGCCGCCCGACAGGGGGCTATGGCTACACCTTC. Amino acids: CASSRPTGGYGYTF.

In this sample, this clone turned up a few times. This chain uses TRBV28 with TRBJ1-4, with TRBD1 as a possible D gene (6 bases). The germline gives CDR1 MDHEN, CDR2 SYDVKM. This CDR3 has 15 amino acids. Trimming took off 4 bases at V and 5 bases at J, with 14 bases between the two ends. CDR3 protein: CASSWNPGGNEKLFF. The CDR3 nucleotides are TGTGCCAGCAGTTGGAACCCGGGGGGCAATGAAAAACTGTTTTTT.

This sequence joins TRBV5-4 and TRBJ2-5, with TRBD2 matching 9 bases. V lost 5 bases and J lost 2; bases outside the gene matches: 7. Germline assignment: CDR1 SGHNT and CDR2 YYREEE (reference sequence). This CDR3 is built from 15 residues. The CDR3 loop reads CASSFSGGPQETQYF. The DNA of the CDR3 is TGTGCCAGCAGTTTTAGCGGGGGACCGCAAGAGACCCAGTACTTC.